A selection of T cell receptor beta chains follows, all from one sample in a study of cytomegalovirus exposure and HLA in healthy donors. The data were produced by immunoSEQ multiplex PCR, yet TCRdb's version contains in-frame clones alone and is incomplete. The repertoire includes approximately 130,000 clones, 65% to 90% of them detected once, and less than 3.5% sits in the top ten. Input material: PBMCs. The receptors shown here come from a man in his forties or fifties in good health and CMV-seronegative. Both conserved end residues are part of each CDR3. The D gene is left open where the match is weak. A clone size is listed for some rows: how often the clone was seen (once, few, many), or a class if it is expanded.

>TRBV27|NA|once|TRBJ1-3
CASSSTVDSTDTIYF
TGTGCCAGCAGTTCCACCGTAGACAGTACGGACACCATATATTTT
>TRBV6-5|TRBD1|NA|TRBJ2-7
CASSYSGQGAHEQYF
TGTGCCAGCAGTTACTCGGGACAGGGGGCCCACGAGCAGTACTTC
>TRBV6-5|TRBD2|NA|TRBJ2-7
CASSYGLAGTYEQYF
TGTGCCAGCAGTTATGGGCTAGCGGGGACCTACGAGCAGTACTTC
>TRBV19|NA|NA|TRBJ1-1
CASTTGGGTEAFF
TGTGCCAGTACCACAGGTGGTGGCACTGAAGCTTTCTTT
>TRBV2|TRBD2|once|TRBJ2-1
CASSGLAGGLLRSSSYNEQFF
TGTGCCAGCAGTGGTCTAGCGGGGGGGCTACTAAGGTCAAGCTCCTACAATGAGCAGTTCTTC
>TRBV2|TRBD1|NA|TRBJ1-4
CASSPRQGVNEKLFF
TGTGCCAGCAGTCCCCGACAGGGAGTTAATGAAAAACTGTTTTTT
>TRBV7-2|TRBD1|NA|TRBJ2-7
CASSLGRTGAIHEQYF
TGTGCCAGCAGCTTAGGCCGGACAGGGGCCATCCACGAGCAGTACTTC
>TRBV21-1|NA|NA|TRBJ1-3
CASNHWGGEPHGNTIYF
TGTGCCAGCAACCACTGGGGGGGAGAGCCTCATGGAAACACCATATATTTT
>TRBV9|TRBD2|NA|TRBJ2-7
CASSVGGSSYEQYF
TGTGCCAGCAGCGTAGGCGGGAGCTCCTACGAGCAGTACTTC
>TRBV7-9|TRBD1|few|TRBJ1-6
CATRGQGNSPLHF
TGTGCCACCCGGGGACAGGGGAATTCACCCCTCCACTTT
>TRBV6-5|NA|few|TRBJ1-6
CASSLSPARDSPLHF
TGTGCCAGCAGCCTCAGTCCTGCCCGTGATTCACCCCTCCACTTT
>TRBV9|TRBD2|NA|TRBJ2-5
CASSYSGDETQYF
TGTGCCAGCAGCTATAGCGGGGACGAGACCCAGTACTTC
>TRBV5-1|TRBD1|NA|TRBJ2-7
CASSITGGASGEQYF
TGCGCCAGCAGCATAACAGGGGGCGCGTCTGGCGAGCAGTACTTC
>TRBV15|NA|NA|TRBJ2-7
CATSRDRVSSYEQYF
TGTGCCACCAGCAGAGATCGGGTCAGCTCCTACGAGCAGTACTTC
>TRBV6-5|NA|NA|TRBJ2-7
CASSYSSAYSYEQYF
TGTGCCAGCAGTTACTCTTCCGCATACAGCTACGAGCAGTACTTC
>TRBV5-1|TRBD1|NA|TRBJ2-2
CASSPTPTGGAGGGELFF
TGCGCCAGCAGCCCTACCCCGACAGGGGGCGCTGGGGGCGGGGAGCTGTTTTTT
>TRBV11-2|NA|NA|TRBJ2-7
CASSARGNPYEQYF
TGTGCCAGCAGCGCCCGAGGGAATCCCTACGAGCAGTACTTC
>TRBV11-3|NA|NA|TRBJ1-6
CASSLDHRDGRNSPLHF
TGTGCCAGCAGCTTAGATCACAGGGACGGACGTAATTCACCCCTCCACTTT
>TRBV6-5|TRBD2|NA|TRBJ2-5
CASSYSLAVAKETQYF
TGTGCCAGCAGTTACTCACTAGCGGTGGCTAAAGAGACCCAGTACTTC
>TRBV7-8|TRBD2|NA|TRBJ2-1
CASSLRGGSSYNEQFF
TGTGCCAGCAGCTTACGGGGGGGTAGCTCCTACAATGAGCAGTTCTTC
>TRBV7-9|NA|NA|TRBJ1-1
CASTRSGVTAEAFF
TGTGCCAGCACCCGGAGTGGGGTGACAGCTGAAGCTTTCTTT
>TRBV6-5|NA|NA|TRBJ2-4
CASRGGNIQYF
TGTGCCAGCAGGGGGGGAAACATTCAGTACTTC
>TRBV5-6|NA|once|TRBJ2-7
CASSSLMGLEGGRVKQYF
TGTGCCAGCAGCTCCTTGATGGGGTTGGAGGGAGGACGGGTAAAGCAGTACTTC
>TRBV6-4|TRBD1|NA|TRBJ2-1
CASSSRGSSYNEQFF
TGTGCCAGCAGCTCCAGGGGGAGTTCCTACAATGAGCAGTTCTTC
>TRBV5-1|NA|NA|TRBJ2-7
CASSLRGSLVRQSYEQYF
TGCGCCAGCAGCTTGCGGGGGTCACTAGTTCGACAATCCTACGAGCAGTACTTC
>TRBV5-6|TRBD1|NA|TRBJ2-7
CASSFTGVEQYF
TGTGCCAGCAGCTTTACAGGGGTCGAGCAGTACTTC
>TRBV2|NA|NA|TRBJ1-3
CASSDYSGNTIYF
TGTGCCAGCAGTGATTACTCTGGAAACACCATATATTTT
>TRBV18|NA|NA|TRBJ1-2
CASSAGSSYGYTF
TGTGCCAGCTCCGCGGGGTCTAGCTATGGCTACACCTTC
>TRBV2|TRBD2|NA|TRBJ2-2
CASRDLAVTNTGELFF
TGTGCCAGCAGAGATCTAGCGGTTACAAACACCGGGGAGCTGTTTTTT
>TRBV7-9|NA|NA|TRBJ2-7
CASSSGHISYEQYF
TGTGCCAGCAGCTCGGGACACATCTCCTACGAGCAGTACTTC
>TRBV5-6|TRBD1|NA|TRBJ1-2
CASSLADRGYGYTF
TGTGCCAGCAGCTTGGCGGACAGGGGTTATGGCTACACCTTC
>TRBV2|NA|NA|TRBJ2-3
CASRGGPITDTQYF
TGTGCCAGCAGGGGGGGACCGATCACAGATACGCAGTATTTT